The T cell receptor beta chain described here comes from a study of tumor-infiltrating lymphocytes in primary liver carcinoma. Looking at the study overall: Sequencing of the samples generated roughly 3.65 to 8 million productive TCRbeta reads, with similar yields across tissue types. Findings of the study overall: Compared with blood, tumor repertoires held significantly more in their top 250 clones.

Co-extracted RNA and DNA came from approximately 20-30 mg of unsorted bulk tissue. Germline V gene lookup returns CDR1 SQVTM and CDR2 ANQGSEA. The CDR3 extends over 16 amino acids. V lost 8 bases and J lost 1; bases outside the gene matches: 12. Total RNA amounting to around 450 ng was the source from which TCR beta cDNA was made with a constant-region primer. Sequencing libraries for TCR beta derived from three nested multiplex PCR rounds that used slightly modified ARM-PCR. Both of the initial two PCR rounds ran for about 9 cycles and employed TRBV1-TRBV30 forward primers alongside a C-beta reverse primer. TCRdb reprocessed the multiplex PCR reads via MiXCR and lists one record per CDR3 protein. The sample lists 100,000 or so distinct CDR3 sequences; around 80% were seen once. Worth noting for this clonotype: Its antigen is not identified.

Sequenced sample: liver tumor tissue from sampling region 3. Regarding subset: tumor region T3, left-lateral pole. The TCR sequence derives from a man aged 35-49 years with primary liver carcinoma and hepatitis B virus infection. The V and J genes are TRBV29-1 and TRBJ2-2, with TRBD2 identical over 8 bases. In DNA form, the CDR3 reads TGCAGCTCCCCCGACGGGGGGGACTTGAACACCGGGGAGCTGTTTTTT. This codes for CSSPDGGDLNTGELFF.